This T cell receptor (beta chain) was documented in a study of T cell responses to AZD1222 COVID-19 vaccine. Regarding the study as a whole: The CD4 TCRs associated with vaccination extended across spike and predominated at 160-218 and 743-854. Repertoires were collected only later (after the peak T cell response had occurred). White British ancestry dominated among donors, who included more females, and clonal diversity was possibly underestimated. Baseline seropositivity characterized only a handful of AZD1222 recipients.

This clone was detected once. Its specificity is unknown. TCRdb's table, derived via immunoSEQ multiplex PCR, lists solely in-frame clones and lacks some. This table holds about 110,000 clones, about 92% found once. The receptor was derived from an adult in good health. The sequenced sample was peripheral blood, obtained on day 0 of MenACWY control vaccination.

CDR3 nucleotides: TGTGCCAGCAGCCGAAGAGGGGGAACGTGGGAGCAGTTCTTC. Amino acid sequence: CASSRRGGTWEQFF. The chain carries TRBV3-1 (or the pseudogene TRBV3-2) and TRBJ2-1; a weak D match, TRBD1 (6 bases). The CDR3 has 14 residues. Germline CDR1 and CDR2: LGHDT and YNNKEL (reference sequence). The ends were cut back, 4 bases at V and 10 bases at J, with 17 bases in the middle.